These T cell receptor beta chains were read from a single sample in a study of T cell clusters in autoimmune cytopenias. No DNA is given; TCRdb re-called the multiplex PCR reads and lists each CDR3 protein once. The sample table sets out approximately 11,000 distinct CDR3 sequences. This sample was shared with a second study, whose subject was T cell repertoires in aging, cancer and after chemotherapy.

Material: peripheral blood. The source is a human donor in good health. The CDR3 runs from the conserved cysteine through the conserved F or W. Size is omitted from some rows. Given values are once, few, many or a class for expanded clones.

>TRBJ2-1|TRBV24-1|NA
CATSDQDQYNEQFF
>TRBJ2-3|TRBV5-6|NA
CASSLQGTTDTQYF
>TRBJ2-7|TRBV6-2/TRBV6-3|NA
CASSWDRGYEQYF
>TRBJ1-3|TRBV30|medium-sized
CAWGRFSGNTIYF
>TRBJ1-1|TRBV12-3/TRBV12-4|NA
CASSPFPYFTTRDTEAFF
>TRBJ2-5|TRBV6-5|NA
CASTLGLAEGETQYF
>TRBJ2-1|TRBV28|NA
CASTPVVFGNEQFF
>TRBJ2-3|TRBV7-9|NA
CASSLGGGIGTDTQYF
>TRBJ1-6|TRBV19|medium-sized
CASSGHSNSPLHF
>TRBJ1-2|TRBV5-6|medium-sized
CASSPGTAYGYTF
>TRBJ2-7|TRBV6-6|NA
CASSYRDEQYF
>TRBJ2-2|TRBV30|NA
CAWSDRPGTGELFF
>TRBJ1-5|TRBV10-3|NA
CAISESGTLSNQPQHF
>TRBJ1-1|TRBV5-1|NA
CASRQHISWEHSPAAGSEAFF
>TRBJ1-6|TRBV12-3/TRBV12-4|NA
CASSLTLRQGATSPLHF
>TRBJ2-4|TRBV7-2|medium-sized
CASSSTTSPAIQYF
>TRBJ2-2|TRBV19|NA
CASSIGPETNTGELFF
>TRBJ2-7|TRBV5-1|NA
CASSLAWAVYEQYF
>TRBJ1-1|TRBV18|NA
CASSPKSFEGPESEAFF
>TRBJ1-4|TRBV12-3/TRBV12-4|NA
CASALWTGGRDNEKLFF
>TRBJ2-5|TRBV11-2|NA
CASSYGTLERETQYF
>TRBJ1-6|TRBV7-2|medium-sized
CASCRRWNSPLHF
>TRBJ2-2|TRBV7-9|NA
CASVGDRGLPNTGELFF
>TRBJ2-7|TRBV20-1|NA
CSASPSRGAFYEQYF
>TRBJ2-7|TRBV20-1|medium-sized
CSARDEGEEWSYEQYF
>TRBJ1-5|TRBV6-1|NA
CASSEAEGEGNQPQHF
>TRBJ2-5|TRBV6-2/TRBV6-3|NA
CASSYPEETQYF
>TRBJ1-3|TRBV4-2|NA
CASSQIASYSGNTIYF
>TRBJ2-1|TRBV7-2|NA
CASILARSSYNEQFF